This T cell receptor beta chain emerged from a study of blood T cell repertoires in COVID-19. For the study at large: Material from acute and convalescent COVID-19 was sourced from the United States, Italy and Spain. T cells, B-cell-depleted T cells, or PBMCs provided the cDNA or gDNA that served as material.

Per the authors' pipeline: Nucleated cell number was recorded as an estimate derived from reference gene primer amplification. Clones were sequenced by immunoSEQ multiplex PCR, and TCRdb holds only the in-frame ones, with some missing. The DNA was the basis for D and trimming; V, J and clone size are from that table. The sample consists of 120,000 or so clones, about four fifths of them appearing once. The CDR3 is made up of 14 amino acids. Trimming removed 2 bases at V and 10 bases at J, with 12 bases between. CDR1 is LGHDT, CDR2 YNNKEL, per germline (reference sequence). This clonotype was sampled from a human donor in a cohort sampled during active COVID-19. The chain recombines TRBV3-1 (or the pseudogene TRBV3-2) with TRBJ1-6, with unresolved D. The sample taken for sequencing was peripheral blood. The CDR3 reads CASSQTIPESPLHF. The DNA for the CDR3 is TGTGCCAGCAGCCAAACGATCCCCGAGTCACCCCTCCACTTT.